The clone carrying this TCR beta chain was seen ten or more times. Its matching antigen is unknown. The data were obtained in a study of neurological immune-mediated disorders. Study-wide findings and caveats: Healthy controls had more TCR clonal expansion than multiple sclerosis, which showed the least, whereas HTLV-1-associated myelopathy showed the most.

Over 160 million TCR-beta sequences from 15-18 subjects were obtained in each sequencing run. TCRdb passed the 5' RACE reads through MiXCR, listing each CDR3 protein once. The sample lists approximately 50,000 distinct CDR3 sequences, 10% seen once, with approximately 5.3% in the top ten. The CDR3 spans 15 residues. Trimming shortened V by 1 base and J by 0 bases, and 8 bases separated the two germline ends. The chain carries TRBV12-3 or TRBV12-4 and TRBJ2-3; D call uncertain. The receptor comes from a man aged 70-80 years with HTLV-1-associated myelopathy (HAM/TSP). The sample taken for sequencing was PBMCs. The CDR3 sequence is CASSLVQRSTDTQYF. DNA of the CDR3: TGTGCCAGCAGTTTAGTCCAGCGAAGCACAGATACGCAGTATTTT.